One and the same sample provided the 29 T cell receptor beta chains below, sequenced in a study of T-cell reconstitution after alpha-beta-depleted transplantation in children. This sample's TCRbeta library carried unique molecular identifier barcodes. MiXCR, applied by TCRdb to the PCR reads, yields one record per CDR3 protein. This table has some 200,000 distinct CDR3 sequences, roughly 7.1% appearing once. Specimen: PBMCs, collected before TCRalphabeta/CD19-depleted stem cell transplant. The receptors derive from a boy aged 2 to 10 with acute lymphoblastic leukemia, due to receive a stem cell transplant.

This clonotype was recorded at least ten times. The V gene is TRBV3-1, the J gene TRBJ1-1; the D gene is possibly TRBD1 (5 bases). The CDR3 runs 15 residues. The V end lost 1 base, the J end lost 0 bases, and 9 bases lay between the germline ends. Germline V gene lookup returns CDR1 LGHDT and CDR2 YNNKEL (reference sequence). This chain's CDR3 is CASSQGSGMNTEAFF. The CDR3 DNA reads TGTGCCAGCAGCCAAGGATCAGGGATGAACACTGAAGCTTTCTTT.

This clonotype was picked up many times. The chain uses TRBV6-2 or TRBV6-3 and TRBJ2-7, with a possible D match to TRBD1 (6 bases). The CDR3 length is 13 residues. V was cut by 5 bases and J by 2 bases, with 10 bases left in between. CDR1 and CDR2 from the germline V gene are MNHEY and SVGEGT. The CDR3 here is CASSRTAAYEQYF. The CDR3 nucleotides read TGTGCCAGCAGTCGGACAGCGGCCTACGAGCAGTACTTC.

This clonotype was observed many times. The chain carries TRBV28 and TRBJ2-7; 12 positions agree with TRBD1. The CDR3 runs 15 residues. Germline CDR1 MDHEN, CDR2 SYDVKM. Trimming took 6 bases from V and 4 from J; bases not matched to a gene: 7. The CDR3 coding sequence is TGTGCCAGCAGCCTCTCGGGACAGGGGGCTTACGAGCAGTACTTC. This codes for CASSLSGQGAYEQYF.

This clonotype showed up many times. The chain combines TRBV4-1 with TRBJ2-5, with 7 bases fitting TRBD1. This CDR3 region has 16 residues. V shed 0 bases, J shed 5 bases, and the junction held 9 bases outside the gene matches. Germline V gives CDR1 MGHRA, CDR2 YSYEKL. CDR3 nucleotide sequence: TGCGCCAGCAGCCAAGATCCGAAGGGGGCGAAGGAGACCCAGTACTTC. It encodes CASSQDPKGAKETQYF.

This clonotype appeared many times. This sequence joins TRBV5-5 and TRBJ2-1; D is possibly TRBD2 (5 bases). This CDR3 is 14 amino acids long. Germline V gene data show CDR1 as SGHKS and CDR2 as YYEKEE (reference sequence). Trimming stripped 4 bases from V and 6 bases from J, with 14 bases between. The DNA for the CDR3 is TGTGCCAGCAGCCCCCAAGGACGGGGCAATGAGCAGTTCTTC. It codes for CASSPQGRGNEQFF. Full variable domain (missing parts from reference TRBV5-5 and TRBJ2-1): DAGVTQSPTHLIKTRGQQVTLRCSPISGHKSVSWYQQVLGQGPQFIFQYYEKEERGRGNFPDRFSARQFPNYSSELNVNALLLGDSALYLCASSPQGRGNEQFFGPGTRLTVL.

In its sample, this clonotype was seen a few times. V usage is TRBV20-1 and J usage is TRBJ1-4; a weak D match, TRBD1 (5 bases). This CDR3 has 15 residues. The germline gives CDR1 DFQATT, CDR2 SNEGSKA (reference sequence). V shed 1 base and J shed 8 bases, with 17 bases lying between them. For the CDR3, the DNA is TGCAGTGCTAGAGGATTCGGGACTCACGGGGAAAAACTGTTTTTT. Protein sequence: CSARGFGTHGEKLFF.

This clonotype showed up many times. The rearrangement joins TRBV28 to TRBJ2-3; tentatively, D is TRBD1 (6 bases). The CDR3 length is 15 residues. CDR1 MDHEN and CDR2 SYDVKM come from the germline V gene. The V end was cut by 7 bases, the J end by 6 bases, with 20 bases between. The CDR3 protein is CASIRGQQKLDTQYF. The CDR3 nucleotides are TGTGCCAGCATTAGAGGACAGCAGAAATTGGATACGCAGTATTTT.

This clonotype was seen at least ten times. The CDR3 sequence: CASSLYEVQVVETQYF. The CDR3 coding sequence is TGCGCCAGCAGCTTGTATGAGGTTCAAGTAGTGGAAACGCAGTATTTT. The chain uses TRBV5-1 and TRBJ2-3; D is undetermined. This CDR3 contains 16 residues. Trimming took 1 base from V and 9 from J, leaving 21 bases between them. The germline CDR1 and CDR2 sequences are SGHRS and YFSETQ. Using reference TRBV5-1 and TRBJ2-3 for the parts outside the CDR3, the full variable domain is KAGVTQTPRYLIKTRGQQVTLSCSPISGHRSVSWYQQTPGQGLQFLFEYFSETQRNKGNFPGRFSGRQFSNSRSEMNVSTLELGDSALYLCASSLYEVQVVETQYFGPGTRLTVL.

This chain links TRBV5-5 with TRBJ1-3; no clear D. The germline gives CDR1 SGHKS, CDR2 YYEKEE (reference sequence). CDR3 length: 15 residues. Trimming removed 2 bases from V and 1 base from J, with 10 bases in between. The CDR3 region has the DNA TGTGCCAGCAGCTTCGCCAGTACGTCTGGAAACACCATATATTTT. Translated: CASSFASTSGNTIYF.

The table lists this clonotype with many counts. CDR3 nucleotides: TGTGCCAGCAGCTTCGGGACTGACGAAGCTTTCTTT. The encoded protein is CASSFGTDEAFF. The chain links TRBV7-2 to TRBJ1-1, with D tentatively TRBD1 (5 bases). Germline V CDR1 and CDR2: SGHTA, FQGNSA. The CDR3 extends over 12 amino acids. Trimming took off 3 bases at V and 8 bases at J, with 10 bases between the two ends.

This clonotype came up a few times. J is TRBJ2-4 and V is TRBV20-1; the match to TRBD2 covers 8 bases. The V gene end was trimmed by 5 bases and the J gene end by 8 bases; junction bases not matched to a gene: 8. In germline, CDR1 is DFQATT, CDR2 SNEGSKA (reference sequence). The CDR3 has 13 amino acids. In DNA, the CDR3 is TGCAGTGCTCCCGGGACTAGGGTGGACATTCAGTACTTC. It yields the protein CSAPGTRVDIQYF.

This clonotype occurred many times. The rearrangement uses TRBV5-1 and TRBJ2-5; D uncertain. This CDR3 is 13 amino acids long. Between the trimmed V and J ends, which lost 6 bases and 4 bases, there was a span of 13 bases. Germline V gene data show CDR1 as SGHRS and CDR2 as YFSETQ. CDR3 bases: TGCGCCAGCAATCCGGGTATACGAGAGACCCAGTACTTC. Its protein product is CASNPGIRETQYF.

V gene TRBV11-2 combines with J gene TRBJ2-7, with D uncertain. The CDR3 contains 12 residues. The V and J ends lost 5 bases and 4 bases respectively, with 9 bases between them. From germline, CDR1 is SGHAT and CDR2 FQNNGV. The CDR3 protein is CASSITLYEQYF. The CDR3 nucleotides read TGTGCCAGCAGCATCACTTTATACGAGCAGTACTTC.

The sample holds many counts of this clonotype. The V and J genes are TRBV4-2 and TRBJ2-1; D may be TRBD2 (6 bases). Germline CDR1 is LGHNA and CDR2 is YNFKEQ. V was shortened by 4 bases and J by 8 bases, with 12 bases between the two germline ends. CDR3 length: 13 amino acids. In DNA form, the CDR3 reads TGTGCCAGCAGCCCCCCGCCGGGGGATGAGCAGTTCTTC. This codes for CASSPPPGDEQFF.

This clonotype occurred a few times. V is TRBV14 and J is TRBJ2-5; D possibly matches TRBD1 or TRBD2 (5 bases each). There are 18 residues in the CDR3. Germline CDR1 is SGHDN and CDR2 is FVKESK. Trimming took 2 bases from V and 5 from J, leaving 24 bases between them. CDR3 nucleotides: TGTGCCAGCAGCCAAACCAGCACCCCCGGGACCATCAGGGAGACCCAGTACTTC. Translated, it gives CASSQTSTPGTIRETQYF.

This clonotype was found many times. The chain is built from TRBV6-5 and TRBJ1-1; TRBD1 might be the D (5 bases). Deletions cut 2 bases from V and 5 bases from J, with 12 bases between. Per germline, CDR1 MNHEY and CDR2 SVGAGI. This CDR3 is built from 14 residues. CDR3 loop: CASSYKGSGTEAFF. The CDR3 region has the DNA TGTGCCAGCAGTTACAAGGGGTCAGGGACTGAAGCTTTCTTT.

The table lists this clonotype with a few counts. V and J are TRBV7-2 and TRBJ2-5; 7 nucleotides align to TRBD2. CDR1 SGHTA and CDR2 FQGNSA come from the germline V gene. Unmatched junction bases numbered 2, after V lost 3 bases and J lost 4 bases. The CDR3 loop spans 13 amino acids. CDR3: CASSFVAGETQYF. The CDR3 nucleotides are TGTGCCAGCAGCTTTGTAGCGGGAGAGACCCAGTACTTC.

In this sample, this clonotype turned up many times. The genes are TRBV20-1 and TRBJ2-3; 11 bases match TRBD2. CDR1 and CDR2 from the germline V gene are DFQATT and SNEGSKA (reference sequence). CDR3 length equals 18 residues. Trimming cost V 3 bases and J 6 bases; bases outside gene matches: 17. The CDR3 DNA sequence: TGCAGTGCTAGGCTTAGCGGACTAGCGGGCCCCGAAGGGGATACGCAGTATTTT. This encodes CSARLSGLAGPEGDTQYF.

The sample holds many counts of this clonotype. The chain joins TRBV7-9 to TRBJ2-5, with 9 bases fitting TRBD1. This CDR3 region has 14 residues. Germline lookup yields CDR1 SEHNR and CDR2 FQNEAQ (reference sequence). The V gene end was trimmed by 6 bases and the J gene end by 5 bases; junction bases not matched to a gene: 7. In DNA, the CDR3 is TGTGCCAGCAGGCCACAGGGGGCGCGGGAGACCCAGTACTTC. Its protein is CASRPQGARETQYF.

This clonotype has at least ten counts. The J gene is TRBJ2-1, the V gene TRBV12-3 or TRBV12-4; TRBD2 matches 7 bases. The length of the CDR3 is 15 residues. The trim removed 0 bases at V and 7 bases at J, leaving 6 bases unmatched. CDR3 protein: CASSLAGGPWNEQFF. In DNA, the CDR3 is TGTGCCAGCAGTTTAGCGGGAGGGCCGTGGAATGAGCAGTTCTTC.

This clonotype was detected ten times or more. The rearrangement joins TRBV6-4 to TRBJ2-2; either TRBD1 or TRBD2 may fit D (5 bases each). The CDR3 is made up of 13 amino acids. The V end lost 6 bases, the J end lost 6 bases, and 11 bases lay between the germline ends. CDR1 and CDR2 from the germline V gene are MRHNA and SNTAGT. CDR3 amino acids: CASRPQGAGELFF. CDR3 DNA sequence: TGTGCCAGCAGACCGCAGGGAGCCGGGGAGCTGTTTTTT.

This clonotype was observed a handful of times. The V gene is TRBV12-3 or TRBV12-4, the J gene TRBJ1-1; 7 bases are shared with TRBD1. There are 12 residues in the CDR3. After removal of 3 bases from V and 7 bases from J, the junction contained 2 bases not matched to a gene. The CDR3 loop reads CASSFRDSEAFF. CDR3 sequence (DNA): TGTGCCAGCAGTTTTCGGGACAGTGAAGCTTTCTTT.

This clonotype was found many times. This rearrangement joins TRBV29-1 to TRBJ2-7; 8 nucleotides align to TRBD2. The trim removed 0 bases at V and 9 bases at J, leaving 7 bases unmatched. The CDR3 covers 13 residues. CDR1 SQVTM and CDR2 ANQGSEA come from the germline V gene. The CDR3 here is CSVEEAGESGQYF. The CDR3 nucleotides are TGCAGCGTTGAAGAAGCGGGAGAGAGCGGGCAGTACTTC.

This clonotype has ten or more counts. V and J are TRBV2 and TRBJ2-3; D tentatively reads TRBD1 or TRBD2 (5 bases each). The CDR3 runs to 14 residues. V was trimmed by 1 base and J by 8 bases, leaving 13 bases between them. Germline V gene lookup returns CDR1 SNHLY and CDR2 FYNNEI. Here the CDR3 reads CASSEGQGRGTQYF. Written as DNA, the CDR3 is TGTGCCAGCAGTGAAGGGCAGGGTCGGGGTACGCAGTATTTT.

The V and J genes are TRBV29-1 and TRBJ1-1; D is unresolved. There are 14 residues in the CDR3. The V end was cut by 4 bases, the J end by 3 bases, with 15 bases between. Germline CDR1 is SQVTM and CDR2 is ANQGSEA. The CDR3 bases are TGCAGCGTTGCCACACTCGTGTCAGACACTGAAGCTTTCTTT. Its protein product is CSVATLVSDTEAFF.

In this sample, this clonotype is medium-sized. The chain links TRBV5-1 to TRBJ2-1; a possible D gene is TRBD1 (5 bases). CDR3 length equals 14 residues. Trimming took 0 bases from V and 7 from J, leaving 11 bases between them. Germline-derived CDR1 and CDR2 are SGHRS and YFSETQ. The DNA of the CDR3 is TGCGCCAGCAGCTTGGTTACAGGTTGGAATGAGCAGTTCTTC. Translated, it gives CASSLVTGWNEQFF.

This chain links TRBV6-5 with TRBJ2-3; D may be TRBD1 (5 bases). The germline V and J ends were trimmed by 0 bases and 6 bases, with 13 bases remaining between them. CDR1 and CDR2 (germline): MNHEY, SVGAGI. The CDR3 runs to 15 residues. The CDR3 reads CASSYSGHPRDTQYF. DNA for the CDR3: TGTGCCAGCAGTTACTCGGGGCACCCTAGGGATACGCAGTATTTT.

This clonotype was detected ten times or more. This chain joins TRBV4-2 and TRBJ1-4; 7 bases agree with TRBD1. There are 13 residues in the CDR3. Germline CDR1 reads LGHNA; CDR2 reads YNFKEQ. Trimming took 1 base from V and 8 from J; bases not matched to a gene: 1. The CDR3 protein is CASSQVDREKLFF. In DNA, the CDR3 is TGTGCCAGCAGCCAAGTGGACAGGGAAAAACTGTTTTTT.

Only a few counts were recorded for this clonotype. The genes are TRBV5-5 and TRBJ1-1; tentative D call: TRBD1 (5 bases). The germline CDR1 and CDR2 sequences are SGHKS and YYEKEE (reference sequence). V was shortened by 0 bases and J by 1 base, with 10 bases between the two germline ends. CDR3 length: 15 residues. CDR3 in DNA: TGTGCCAGCAGCTTGGTGACAGCCCCGAACACTGAAGCTTTCTTT. This gives the protein CASSLVTAPNTEAFF.